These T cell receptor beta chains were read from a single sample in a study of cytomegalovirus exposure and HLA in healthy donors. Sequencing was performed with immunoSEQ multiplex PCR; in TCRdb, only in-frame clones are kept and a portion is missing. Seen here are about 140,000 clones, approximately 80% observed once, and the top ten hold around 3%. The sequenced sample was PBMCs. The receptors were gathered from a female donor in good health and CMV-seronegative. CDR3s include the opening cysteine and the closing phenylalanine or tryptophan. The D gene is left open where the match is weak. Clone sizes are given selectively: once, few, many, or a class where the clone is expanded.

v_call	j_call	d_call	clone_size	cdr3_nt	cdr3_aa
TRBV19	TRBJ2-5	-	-	TGTGCCAGTAGTATGAGAGGGCAAGAGACCCAGTACTTC	CASSMRGQETQYF
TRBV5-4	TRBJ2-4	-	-	TGTGCCAGCAGCTTGGACGGGAACCGAAACATTCAGTACTTC	CASSLDGNRNIQYF
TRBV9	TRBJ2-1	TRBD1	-	TGTGCCAGCAGCGTGACAGGGGCCCTTAACAATGAGCAGTTCTTC	CASSVTGALNNEQFF
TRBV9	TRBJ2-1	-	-	TGTGCCAGCAGCGTAGGAGCCACCGGCTCCTACAATGAGCAGTTCTTC	CASSVGATGSYNEQFF
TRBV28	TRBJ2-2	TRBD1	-	TGTGCCAGCAGTTCCATGGGGACAGGGACCACGTACACCGGGGAGCTGTTTTTT	CASSSMGTGTTYTGELFF
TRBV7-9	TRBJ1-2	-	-	TGTTCCAGCAGCTCCCCTCCTGGCTACACCTTC	CSSSSPPGYTF
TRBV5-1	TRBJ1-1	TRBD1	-	TGCGCCAGCAGCTCGGGACAGGGGGTCCGTTGGGCTTTCTTT	CASSSGQGVRWAFF
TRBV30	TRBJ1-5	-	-	TGTGCCTGGAGCTCTGGACCGTACAGGGCCGGGCAGCCCCAGCATTTT	CAWSSGPYRAGQPQHF
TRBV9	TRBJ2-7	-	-	TGTGCCATCAGCGTAGGAGGCAGTTCCTACGAGCAGTACTTC	CAISVGGSSYEQYF
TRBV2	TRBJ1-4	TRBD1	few	TGTGCCAGCAATTATCAGGGACAGGGGGGCGAAAGGGAAAAACTGTTTTTT	CASNYQGQGGEREKLFF
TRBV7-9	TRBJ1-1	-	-	TGTTCCAGCAGCTTAATTGAGGTTGAAGCTTTCTTT	CSSSLIEVEAFF
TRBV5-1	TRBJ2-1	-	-	TGCGCCAGCAGAGAGTTAGTCGGTAATGAGCAGTTCTTC	CASRELVGNEQFF
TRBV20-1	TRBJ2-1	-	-	TGCAGTGCTCCAAGGGAACTAGTCACGTTCTTC	CSAPRELVTFF
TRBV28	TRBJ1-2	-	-	TGTGCCAGCAGTTTAGTTGCGCTTATAAAGGGCTACACCTTC	CASSLVALIKGYTF
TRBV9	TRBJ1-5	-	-	TGTGCCAGCAGCGTTGGTCGGGAAAATCAGCCCCAGCATTTT	CASSVGRENQPQHF
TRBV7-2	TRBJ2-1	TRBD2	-	TGTGCCAGCAGCTTTTTTAGAGCGGGAGGGTCGCTCGAGCAGTTCTTC	CASSFFRAGGSLEQFF
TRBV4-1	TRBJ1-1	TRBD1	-	TGCGCCAGCAGCCAGACGGGACAGGGATTCAAAGCTTTCTTT	CASSQTGQGFKAFF
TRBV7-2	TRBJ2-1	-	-	TGTGCCAGCAACCTCGTGGGGGCGGTGTACAATGAGCAGTTCTTC	CASNLVGAVYNEQFF
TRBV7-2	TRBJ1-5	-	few	TGTGCCAGCAGCTTAGAGGGGTCTAATCAGCCCCAGCATTTT	CASSLEGSNQPQHF
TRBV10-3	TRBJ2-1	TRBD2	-	TGTGCCATCAGTGAGACTAGCGGGAGTAGAAATGAGCAGTTCTTC	CAISETSGSRNEQFF
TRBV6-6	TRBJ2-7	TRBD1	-	TGTGCCAGCAGGGCCGGGACAGGGAGCTACGAGCAGTACTTC	CASRAGTGSYEQYF
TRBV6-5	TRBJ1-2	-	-	TGTGCCAGCAGTTCCTCTGGTTGGGGGCACTATGGCTACCCCTTC	CASSSSGWGHYGYPF
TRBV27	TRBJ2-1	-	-	TGTGCCAGCAGTGAGGGTTCCTACAATGAGCAGTTCTTC	CASSEGSYNEQFF
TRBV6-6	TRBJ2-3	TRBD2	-	TGTGCCAGCAGTTACGCTAGCGGGGGGGTGGTAGATACGCAGTATTTT	CASSYASGGVVDTQYF
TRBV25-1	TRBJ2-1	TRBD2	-	TGTGCCAGCAGAACCGCGGGGGGGGCCTACAATGAGCAGTTCTTC	CASRTAGGAYNEQFF
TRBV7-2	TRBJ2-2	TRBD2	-	TGTGCCAGCAGCTTAGGCGGGCCGGGGACTAGCGCCGGGGAGCTGTTTTTT	CASSLGGPGTSAGELFF
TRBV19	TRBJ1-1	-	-	TGTGCCAGTAGGACAGGAATGAACACTGAAGCTTTCTTT	CASRTGMNTEAFF
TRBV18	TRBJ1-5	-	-	TGTGCCAGCTCACCAGGGCCGGGGGGGGGCCAGCCCCAGCATTTT	CASSPGPGGGQPQHF
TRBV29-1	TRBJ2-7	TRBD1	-	TGCAGCGCACGACCGGGACAGCCCTCCTACGAGCAGTACTTC	CSARPGQPSYEQYF
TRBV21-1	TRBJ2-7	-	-	TGTGCCAGCAGCGTCCGGGACAGTCCCTACGAGCAGTACTTC	CASSVRDSPYEQYF
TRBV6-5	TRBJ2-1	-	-	TGTGCCAGCAGTTTAAGGGGCTCCTACAATGAGCAGTTCTTC	CASSLRGSYNEQFF
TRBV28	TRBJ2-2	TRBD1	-	TGTGCCAGCCGGGACAGGGGGCCGGCCGGGGAGCTGTTTTTT	CASRDRGPAGELFF
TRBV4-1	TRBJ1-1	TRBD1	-	TGCGCCAGCAGCCAAGAGGGACAGGGGTGGAAGAACACTGAAGCTTTCTTT	CASSQEGQGWKNTEAFF
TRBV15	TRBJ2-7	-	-	TGTGCCACCAGCAAACACGGGAGCTCCTACGAGCAGTACTTC	CATSKHGSSYEQYF
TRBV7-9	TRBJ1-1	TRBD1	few	TGTGCCAGCACCAAGACAGGGGGAGGCTTGAACACTGAAGCTTTCTTT	CASTKTGGGLNTEAFF
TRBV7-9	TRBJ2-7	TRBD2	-	TGTGCCAGCAGCTTGGTAGCGGGAGCGGCTGAGCAGTACTTC	CASSLVAGAAEQYF
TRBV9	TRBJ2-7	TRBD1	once	TGTGCCAGCAGCGTCGGACAGGGGGCCTACGAGCAGTACTTC	CASSVGQGAYEQYF
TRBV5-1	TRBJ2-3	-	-	TGCGCCAGCAGGGAGAGCGGAGATACGCAGTATTTT	CASRESGDTQYF
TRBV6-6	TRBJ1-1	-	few	TGTGCCAGCAGTTCAGCAGGGAACACTGAAGCTTTCTTT	CASSSAGNTEAFF
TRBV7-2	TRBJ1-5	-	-	TGTGCCAGCAGCTTGGGGGGGAGGGAGCCCCAGCATTTT	CASSLGGREPQHF
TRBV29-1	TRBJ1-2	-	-	TGCAGCGTTGAAGGGTGGGACACGAAAAACTATGGCTACACCTTC	CSVEGWDTKNYGYTF
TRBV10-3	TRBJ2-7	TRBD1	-	TGTGCCATCAGTGAGTCGGGGACAGGGCTCGAGCAGTACTTC	CAISESGTGLEQYF
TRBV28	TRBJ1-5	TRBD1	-	TGTGCCAGCAGCTCAGGGGGCGGGAGTCAGCCCCAGCATTTT	CASSSGGGSQPQHF
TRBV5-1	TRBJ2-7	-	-	TGCGCCAGCAGCATACAGGCCCATTCCTACGAGCAGTACTTC	CASSIQAHSYEQYF
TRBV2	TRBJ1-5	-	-	TGTGCCAGCAGCGACTGGGTCGATCAGCCCCAGCATTTT	CASSDWVDQPQHF
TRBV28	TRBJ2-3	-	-	TGTGCCAGCAGTTTATGGACTGCTCTTAGCACAGATACGCAGTATTTT	CASSLWTALSTDTQYF
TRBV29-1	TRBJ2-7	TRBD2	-	TGCAGCGCCGCCAAGCTAGCGGGAGACTCCGAGCAGTACTTC	CSAAKLAGDSEQYF
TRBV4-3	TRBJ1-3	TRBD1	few	TGCGCCAGCAGCCAAACGACAGGGGGCACTGGAAACACCATATATTTT	CASSQTTGGTGNTIYF
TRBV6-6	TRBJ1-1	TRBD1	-	TGTGCCAGCAGTTTCAGGGGGCTGAGCACTGAAGCTTTCTTT	CASSFRGLSTEAFF
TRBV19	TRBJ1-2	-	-	TGTGCCAGTAGTACTTGGACAGTTGACTATGGCTACACCTTC	CASSTWTVDYGYTF
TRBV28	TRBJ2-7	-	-	TGTGCCAGCAGTTTTAGACGGAGCTACGAGCAGTACTTC	CASSFRRSYEQYF
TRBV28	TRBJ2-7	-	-	TGTGCCAGCAGTTTATCGCGCGTCATCTCCTACGAGCAGTACTTC	CASSLSRVISYEQYF
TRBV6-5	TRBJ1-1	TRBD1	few	TGTGCCAGCAGTTCCGGAATGACAGGGAACGCTGAAGCTTTCTTT	CASSSGMTGNAEAFF
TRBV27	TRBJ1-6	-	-	TGTGCCAGCAGTTTGGACTGGATTAATTCACCCCTCCACTTT	CASSLDWINSPLHF
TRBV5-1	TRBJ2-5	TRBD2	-	TGCGCCAGCAGCCCCGGGAGGAGGGAGACCCAGTACTTC	CASSPGRRETQYF